These T cell receptor beta chains were read from a single sample in a study of T cell responses to AZD1222 COVID-19 vaccine. The protocol was immunoSEQ multiplex PCR, while the TCRdb copy is restricted to in-frame clones and leaves out a portion. The sample consists of around 100,000 clones, roughly 89% of them appearing once. The specimen was peripheral blood, collected on day 0 of AZD1222 vaccination. These receptors came from an adult in good health. CDR3s leave out the opening cysteine and the closing phenylalanine or tryptophan.

len: 14; v_gene: TRBV19; j_gene: TRBJ2-5; CDR3aa: ASSIGADRIFETQY
len: 12; v_gene: TRBV19; j_gene: TRBJ2-7; CDR3aa: ASSISGGVDEQY
len: 11; v_gene: TRBV5-1; j_gene: TRBJ1-2; CDR3aa: ASRRESVDGYT
len: 16; v_gene: TRBV18; j_gene: TRBJ1-5; CDR3aa: ASSPNRPGQGGNQPQH
len: 14; v_gene: TRBV4-3; j_gene: TRBJ2-1; CDR3aa: ASSQDVAGGRNEQF
len: 13; v_gene: TRBV9; j_gene: TRBJ1-2; CDR3aa: ASSVVREGRDGYT
len: 13; v_gene: TRBV3-1/TRBV3-2; j_gene: TRBJ1-1; CDR3aa: ASSQVIRADTEAF
len: 12; v_gene: TRBV7-3; j_gene: TRBJ2-7; CDR3aa: ASSPTGPSYEQY
len: 14; v_gene: TRBV7-6; j_gene: TRBJ2-3; CDR3aa: ASSWTSGGATDTQY
len: 15; v_gene: TRBV13; j_gene: TRBJ2-7; CDR3aa: ASSPGQGSKVGYEQY
len: 13; v_gene: TRBV6-5; j_gene: TRBJ1-3; CDR3aa: ASGGQGLPGNTIY